Below are 14 T cell receptor beta chains sequenced from a single sample in a study of shared clonotypes between healthy human individuals. Generated by immunoSEQ multiplex PCR, the TCRdb table keeps only in-frame clones and is missing some. The sample contains about 980,000 clones, less than 85% of which appear only once. Sequencing input: memory CD4+ T cells sorted from blood. The subset here: CD45RA-negative fraction. The receptors were gathered from a man aged 18-30 years in good health.

This clone was detected only a few times. This rearrangement joins TRBV29-1 to TRBJ1-1, with D perhaps TRBD1 (6 bases). V was pared by 6 bases and J by 0 bases, with 17 bases between. The CDR3 totals 15 residues. Germline CDR1 SQVTM, CDR2 ANQGSEA. CDR3 nucleotides: TGCAGCGTCGCTAGAGGACAGACCCTGAACACTGAAGCTTTCTTT. This encodes CSVARGQTLNTEAFF.

The rearrangement uses TRBV5-6 and TRBJ1-6; the D is unclear. Germline CDR1 and CDR2: SGHDT and YYEEEE. The CDR3 covers 17 residues. Trimming removed 0 bases at V and 2 bases at J, with 12 bases between. DNA for the CDR3: TGTGCCAGCAGCTTGGGGCGGGGTTTCACCTATAATTCACCCCTCCACTTT. Its protein product is CASSLGRGFTYNSPLHF.

DNA of the CDR3: TGTGCCAGCAGCTCGAGCTCAGATACGCAGTATTTT. Its translation: CASSSSSDTQYF. This chain connects TRBV7-2 to TRBJ2-3, with D uncertain. CDR3 length: 12 residues. Trimming pared 4 bases from V and 4 bases from J, leaving 6 bases between. CDR1 is SGHTA and CDR2 is FQGNSA in the germline V gene.

This chain connects TRBV29-1 to TRBJ2-7; D is possibly TRBD1 (6 bases). Germline values: CDR1 SQVTM, CDR2 ANQGSEA. This CDR3 has 13 residues. DNA of the CDR3: TGCATTTCCCAACGCAGGGGTCTCTACGAGCAGTACTTC. Residues: CISQRRGLYEQYF.

This chain connects TRBV5-1 to TRBJ2-5; D is unresolved. The length of the CDR3 is 15 residues. The germline V gene encodes CDR1 SGHRS and CDR2 YFSETQ. The V and J ends lost 0 bases and 1 base respectively, with 10 bases between them. CDR3 in amino acids: CASSLAFQIQETQYF. DNA of the CDR3: TGCGCCAGCAGCTTGGCCTTTCAGATCCAAGAGACCCAGTACTTC.

This clone appeared a few times. V and J are TRBV2 and TRBJ2-7; TRBD2 aligns across 13 bases. The CDR3 runs to 15 residues. Germline V gene data show CDR1 as SNHLY and CDR2 as FYNNEI. Trimming at V came to 8 bases and at J to 2 bases, leaving 6 bases not matched to a gene. CDR3 sequence reads: CASASGTSGAYEQYF. The CDR3 coding sequence is TGTGCCAGCGCGTCCGGGACTAGCGGGGCCTACGAGCAGTACTTC. The full variable domain, completed using reference TRBV2 and TRBJ2-7, is EPEVTQTPSHQVTQMGQEVILRCVPISNHLYFYWYRQILGQKVEFLVSFYNNEISEKSEIFDDQFSVERPDGSNFTLKIRSTKLEDSAMYFCASASGTSGAYEQYFGPGTRLTVT.

This clone has a single count. The V and J genes are TRBV5-1 and TRBJ2-3; D tentatively reads TRBD1 or TRBD2 (5 bases each). CDR3 size: 16 residues. Trimming removed 4 bases from V and 3 bases from J, with 18 bases in between. The germline V gene encodes CDR1 SGHRS and CDR2 YFSETQ. CDR3 bases: TGCGCCAGCAGCAACCCGGGGCCCCGAGGAACAGATACGCAGTATTTT. Its translation is CASSNPGPRGTDTQYF.

This chain joins TRBV6-5 and TRBJ1-1; D might be TRBD1 (6 bases). The V gene's germline CDR1 is MNHEY and CDR2 SVGAGI. With 7 bases removed from V and 3 bases from J, the gap between germline ends came to 15 bases. This CDR3 spans 14 amino acids. The CDR3 spells CASTIVGGDTEAFF. In nucleotides, the CDR3 is TGTGCCAGCACTATAGTCGGGGGCGACACTGAAGCTTTCTTT.

This rearrangement joins TRBV7-8 to TRBJ1-1; possible D gene TRBD1, 6 bases. In germline, CDR1 is SGHVS, CDR2 FQNEAQ. This CDR3 is built from 15 residues. Trimming pared 4 bases from V and 4 bases from J, leaving 16 bases between. The CDR3: CASSYIGGQGTEAFF. The DNA of the CDR3 is TGTGCCAGCAGCTATATAGGGGGACAAGGCACTGAAGCTTTCTTT.

This chain uses TRBV7-2 with TRBJ2-5; D is undetermined. This CDR3 comprises 14 residues. With 2 bases removed from V and 2 bases from J, the gap between germline ends came to 9 bases. CDR1 and CDR2 from the germline V gene are SGHTA and FQGNSA. The CDR3, as DNA: TGTGCCAGCAGCTTAAATGGAAGACAAGAGACCCAGTACTTC. Protein product: CASSLNGRQETQYF.

The rearrangement uses TRBV30 and TRBJ1-6; unclear D gene. Trimming removed 5 bases from V and 7 bases from J, with 18 bases in between. This CDR3 comprises 15 residues. Germline V lookup: CDR1 GTSNPN, CDR2 SVGIG (reference sequence). The CDR3 DNA reads TGTGCCTGGGCAGCTCAGACCTTGTCCAATTCACCCCTCCACTTT. This codes for CAWAAQTLSNSPLHF.

This clone was recorded once. V is TRBV5-4 and J is TRBJ1-4; 8 bases fit TRBD1. The CDR3 covers 14 residues. V lost 3 bases to trimming and J lost 8 bases; unmatched junction nucleotides: 6. The germline gives CDR1 SGHNT, CDR2 YYREEE (reference sequence). CDR3: CASSSDREGEKLFF. DNA of the CDR3: TGTGCCAGCAGCTCGGACAGGGAGGGGGAAAAACTGTTTTTT.

The chain combines TRBV5-8 with TRBJ2-1, with TRBD2 identical over 7 bases. CDR1 SGHTS and CDR2 YDEGEE come from the germline V gene. V dropped 0 bases and J dropped 6; count of bases not matched to a gene: 3. CDR3 length equals 14 residues. The CDR3 protein is CASSLGTRGNEQFF. The CDR3 DNA is TGTGCCAGCAGCTTGGGGACTAGGGGCAATGAGCAGTTCTTC.

The CDR3 reads CASSQGVGGETQYF. In DNA form, the CDR3 reads TGTGCCAGCAGCCAAGGAGTAGGGGGTGAGACCCAGTACTTC. This sequence joins TRBV4-2 and TRBJ2-5, with D perhaps TRBD1 (6 bases). V was cut by 1 base and J by 5 bases, with 11 bases left in between. CDR1 is LGHNA, CDR2 YNFKEQ, per germline. The length of the CDR3 is 14 residues.